The TCR beta chain described here comes from a study of blood T cell repertoires in COVID-19. The germline V gene encodes CDR1 SGHTA and CDR2 FQGTGA. The CDR3 has 11 residues. The V gene lost 6 bases and the J gene lost 5 bases, with 7 bases spanning the gap. Method: immunoSEQ multiplex PCR; TCRdb's copy keeps in-frame clones and lacks some. The sample has 130,000 or so clones; 88% are singletons. The clonotype was recovered from a human donor with COVID-19, enrolled during active disease. The donor label of this sample is uncertain. What was sequenced was peripheral blood. The J gene is TRBJ2-5, the V gene TRBV7-3; D is unresolved. The CDR3, as DNA: TGTGCCAGCAGGCGCCGGGAGACCCAGTACTTC. As protein: CASRRRETQYF.